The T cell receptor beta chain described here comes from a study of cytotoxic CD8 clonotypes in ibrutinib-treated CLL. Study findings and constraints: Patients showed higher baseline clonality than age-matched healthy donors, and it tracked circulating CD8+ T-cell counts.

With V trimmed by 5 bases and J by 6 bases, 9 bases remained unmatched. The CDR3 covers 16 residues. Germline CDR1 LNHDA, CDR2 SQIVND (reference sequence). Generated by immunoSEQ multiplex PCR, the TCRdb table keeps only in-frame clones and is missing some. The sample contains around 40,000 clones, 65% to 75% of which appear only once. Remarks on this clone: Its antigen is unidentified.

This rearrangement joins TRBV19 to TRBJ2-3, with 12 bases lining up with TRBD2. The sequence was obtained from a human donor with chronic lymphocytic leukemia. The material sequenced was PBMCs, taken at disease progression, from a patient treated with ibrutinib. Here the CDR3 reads CASSSTSGGTNDTQYF. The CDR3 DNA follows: TGTGCCAGTAGTTCGACTAGCGGGGGAACTAACGATACGCAGTATTTT.